The entry that follows covers one T cell receptor beta chain sequence. The sample is drawn from a study of PD-L1 blockade in urothelial cancer. Study overall: The researchers analyzed blood 3 weeks (second dose) and 6 weeks after treatment start.

Synthetic TCR analog templates were spiked into each PCR. Produced via immunoSEQ multiplex PCR; TCRdb's table is partial and in-frame only. The sample carries around 63,000 clones, about four fifths recorded once. Time point denoted: pretreatment peripheral blood. This receptor was identified in a man between 65 and 80 years old with urothelial cancer. Sample: PBMCs, taken around atezolizumab (anti-PD-L1) treatment.

CDR3 nucleotide sequence: TGTGCCAGCAGCGGGGGACAGGGGAACCAGCCCCAGCATTTT. Translated, it gives CASSGGQGNQPQHF. This chain uses TRBV9 with TRBJ1-5; the match to TRBD1 covers 10 bases. The V gene end was trimmed by 3 bases and the J gene end by 7 bases; junction bases not matched to a gene: 4. CDR3 size: 14 residues. The germline gives CDR1 SGDLS, CDR2 YYNGEE.